This TCR beta chain was found in a study of cytomegalovirus exposure and HLA in healthy donors. Study-wide results and limits: According to a later analysis, TCR clusters from the first cohort tended to co-occur in the 120 or so validation repertoires. Testing in vitro showed a few CMV-associated chains specific for CMV antigens.

To note about this clone: As yet, its antigen is unknown.

Produced via immunoSEQ multiplex PCR; TCRdb's table is partial and in-frame only. The sample holds under 200,000 clones, approximately 80% seen once. Sequenced input: PBMCs. This TCR came from a man between 18 and 35 years old in good health and CMV-seropositive.

The CDR3 bases are TGTGCCAGCAGCGTAGCGGGGGGTTCGAACACCGGGGAGCTGTTTTTT. Amino acids: CASSVAGGSNTGELFF. The chain uses TRBV9 and TRBJ2-2; 7 positions agree with TRBD2. The CDR3 totals 16 residues. Trimming at V came to 0 bases and at J to 0 bases, leaving 2 bases not matched to a gene. Germline CDR1 SGDLS, CDR2 YYNGEE. Complete variable domain (other parts from reference TRBV9 and TRBJ2-2): DSGVTQTPKHLITATGQRVTLRCSPRSGDLSVYWYQQSLDQGLQFLIQYYNGEERAKGNILERFSAQQFPDLHSELNLSSLELGDSALYFCASSVAGGSNTGELFFGEGSRLTVL.